This TCR beta chain was identified during a study of blood T cell repertoires in COVID-19. Across the whole study: Researchers got acute and convalescent COVID-19 samples from the United States, Italy and Spain. Nucleic acid was either cDNA or gDNA, and it came from T cells, B-cell-depleted T cells, or PBMCs.

CDR1 is SEHNR, CDR2 FQNEAQ, per germline (reference sequence). This CDR3 is 15 amino acids long. Trimming cost V 8 bases and J 3 bases; bases outside gene matches: 6. Profiled with immunoSEQ multiplex PCR; TCRdb holds only in-frame clones, not every one. The sample comprises fewer than 130,000 clones, 80% to 90% of which are singletons, and approximately 2.1% rests with the top ten. The sample was peripheral blood. This receptor was obtained from a human donor in a cohort sampled during active COVID-19. This sequence joins TRBV7-9 and TRBJ2-2; 10 nucleotides match TRBD2. The CDR3 nucleotides are TGTGCCAGCCAGGGCCTAGCGGGAGACACCGGGGAGCTGTTTTTT. It is translated as CASQGLAGDTGELFF. The full variable domain, rest sourced from reference TRBV7-9 and TRBJ2-2, is DTGVSQNPRHKITKRGQNVTFRCDPISEHNRLYWYRQTLGQGPEFLTYFQNEAQLEKSRLLSDRFSAERPKGSFSTLEIQRTEQGDSAMYLCASQGLAGDTGELFFGEGSRLTVL.